The 20 T cell receptor beta chains below all came from one sample that was sequenced in a study of monozygotic twins with inflammatory bowel disease. Reprocessing the 5' RACE reads, TCRdb reports a single entry for every CDR3 protein and omits DNA. This sample contains 300,000 to 400,000 distinct CDR3 sequences. Source material: blood. The receptors come from a human donor with ulcerative colitis or Crohn's disease, or a healthy co-twin of an affected twin (not recorded which).

The J gene is TRBJ1-5, the V gene TRBV4-1; the D call from TCRdb, TRBD1, cannot be confirmed without DNA. The CDR3 loop spans 13 amino acids. Per the germline V gene, CDR1 is MGHRA and CDR2 is YSYEKL. The CDR3 reads CASSQEIHRDTIF.

CDR3 in amino acids: CASSQDSWDATNYGYTF. The chain recombines TRBV4-3 with TRBJ1-2; TCRdb calls TRBD1, which cannot be checked without DNA. The CDR3 has 17 residues. Germline lookup yields CDR1 LGHNA and CDR2 YSLEER.

The CDR3 sequence is CASSDGTSGGPTGELFF. J is TRBJ2-2 and V is TRBV6-1; TCRdb reports TRBD2, a call that lacks DNA to check it against. There are 17 residues in the CDR3. Germline CDR1 reads MNHNS; CDR2 reads SASEGT.

This rearrangement joins TRBV9 to TRBJ2-5. The germline V gene has CDR1 SGDLS and CDR2 YYNGEE. This CDR3 comprises 13 residues. The CDR3 here is CASSTQNQETQYF.

The chain employs TRBV20-1 and TRBJ1-6; TCRdb reports TRBD1, a call that lacks DNA to check it against. The V gene's germline CDR1 is DFQATT and CDR2 SNEGSKA (reference sequence). CDR3 length equals 11 residues. The CDR3 is CSASGGQFLHF.

The chain links TRBV5-1 to TRBJ1-4; TCRdb's D call, TRBD1, is unchecked because there is no DNA. The CDR3 is 17 residues long. CDR1 and CDR2 (germline): SGHRS, YFSETQ. CDR3 protein: CASSLASAGQANEKLFF.

The chain has TRBV7-2 and TRBJ1-5; the TCRdb call, TRBD1, lacks DNA for checking. This CDR3 region has 14 residues. Germline assignment: CDR1 SGHTA and CDR2 FQGNSA. The CDR3 is CASSLVGASQPQHF.

The V call is TRBV5-1, the J call TRBJ2-1; the TRBD1 assignment by TCRdb is unverifiable without DNA. The CDR3 length is 16 residues. CDR1 is SGHRS, CDR2 YFSETQ, per germline. The CDR3 region is CASSPYGDRAYNEQFF. Filled out from reference TRBV5-1 and TRBJ2-1, the complete variable domain reads KAGVTQTPRYLIKTRGQQVTLSCSPISGHRSVSWYQQTPGQGLQFLFEYFSETQRNKGNFPGRFSGRQFSNSRSEMNVSTLELGDSALYLCASSPYGDRAYNEQFFGPGTRLTVL.

The V gene is TRBV5-1, the J gene TRBJ1-2; TCRdb names TRBD1, which stays unverified in the absence of DNA. There are 17 residues in the CDR3. Per the germline V gene, CDR1 is SGHRS and CDR2 is YFSETQ. The CDR3 is CASSSTPVDRGLYGYTF.

CDR3 sequence: CASSEGAMPQHF. This chain uses TRBV25-1 with TRBJ1-5; the TCRdb D gene call, TRBD1, has no DNA to confirm it. The germline CDR1 and CDR2 sequences are MGHDK and SYGVNS. The CDR3 is 12 residues long.

This rearrangement joins TRBV7-9 to TRBJ2-5; TCRdb names TRBD1, which stays unverified in the absence of DNA. The germline V gene has CDR1 SEHNR and CDR2 FQNEAQ (reference sequence). The CDR3 runs 14 residues. The CDR3: CASSSGVGEETQYF. Combining the CDR3 with reference TRBV7-9 and TRBJ2-5 gives the whole variable domain DTGVSQNPRHKITKRGQNVTFRCDPISEHNRLYWYRQTLGQGPEFLTYFQNEAQLEKSRLLSDRFSAERPKGSFSTLEIQRTEQGDSAMYLCASSSGVGEETQYFGPGTRLLVL.

The chain is built from TRBV20-1 and TRBJ2-1; checking the TCRdb D call of TRBD1 is not possible without DNA. This CDR3 is built from 16 residues. Germline values: CDR1 DFQATT, CDR2 SNEGSKA (reference sequence). The CDR3 loop reads CSAFNPGTGGYNEQFF.

The gene calls are TRBV10-3 and TRBJ1-6; the TCRdb call, TRBD1, lacks DNA for checking. The CDR3 covers 14 residues. Germline loops: CDR1 ENHRY, CDR2 SYGVKD. The CDR3: CAISVGTGYSPLHF.

The V call is TRBV5-1, the J call TRBJ1-3; TCRdb picks TRBD1, but there is no DNA to check that call. The germline CDR1 and CDR2 sequences are SGHRS and YFSETQ. The CDR3 spans 16 residues. This CDR3 is CASSSATGDPGNTIYF.

V usage is TRBV7-2 and J usage is TRBJ2-5. CDR1 SGHTA and CDR2 FQGNSA come from the germline V gene. The CDR3 extends over 15 amino acids. The CDR3 loop reads CASSLESMYQETQYF.

V is TRBV18 and J is TRBJ1-1. CDR3 length: 14 residues. Germline V gene sequence: CDR1 KGHSH, CDR2 LQKENI. CDR3 amino acids: CASSPLAENTEAFF. Combining the CDR3 with reference TRBV18 and TRBJ1-1 gives the whole variable domain NAGVMQNPRHLVRRRGQEARLRCSPMKGHSHVYWYRQLPEEGLKFMVYLQKENIIDESGMPKERFSAEFPKEGPSILRIQQVVRGDSAAYFCASSPLAENTEAFFGQGTRLTVV.

CDR3 sequence reads: CASSPSKGNTEAFF. The chain is built from TRBV18 and TRBJ1-1. CDR1 and CDR2 from the germline V gene are KGHSH and LQKENI. The CDR3 extends over 14 amino acids. Together with reference TRBV18 and TRBJ1-1, the CDR3 gives the full variable domain: NAGVMQNPRHLVRRRGQEARLRCSPMKGHSHVYWYRQLPEEGLKFMVYLQKENIIDESGMPKERFSAEFPKEGPSILRIQQVVRGDSAAYFCASSPSKGNTEAFFGQGTRLTVV.

This rearrangement joins TRBV30 to TRBJ2-7. Germline CDR1 reads GTSNPN; CDR2 reads SVGIG (reference sequence). The CDR3 consists of 14 residues. The CDR3 here is CAWSVDRAPYEQYF. The complete variable domain, with remaining parts taken from reference TRBV30 and TRBJ2-7, reads SQTIHQWPATLVQPVGSPLSLECTVEGTSNPNLYWYRQAAGRGLQLLFYSVGIGQISSEVPQNLSASRPQDRQFILSSKKLLLSDSGFYLCAWSVDRAPYEQYFGPGTRLTVT.

V gene TRBV15 combines with J gene TRBJ1-4. CDR3 length: 17 residues. Looked up from germline, CDR1 is LNHNV and CDR2 is YYDKDF (reference sequence). The CDR3 is CATSRVARTDFNEKLFF.

CDR3 protein: CASSKDRVGEQYF. The V call is TRBV7-9, the J call TRBJ2-7; the TCRdb D gene call, TRBD1, has no DNA to confirm it. Germline assignment: CDR1 SEHNR and CDR2 FQNEAQ (reference sequence). The CDR3 is 13 residues long.